Each of the 5 T cell receptor beta chains below was sequenced from the same sample in a study of blood T cell repertoires in COVID-19. The method was immunoSEQ multiplex PCR; TCRdb's version includes in-frame clones alone and lacks a portion of them. Of around 700,000 clones in the sample, about nine tenths were seen once. Input material: peripheral blood. The receptor set was obtained from a woman aged 18 to 35 with acute or convalescent COVID-19.

This chain connects TRBV15 to TRBJ1-1, with 7 bases matching TRBD1. The CDR3 length is 15 residues. CDR1 is LNHNV and CDR2 is YYDKDF in the germline V gene (reference sequence). Trimming cost V 2 bases and J 1 base; bases outside gene matches: 4. CDR3 bases: TGTGCCACCAGCAGAAACAGGGGTGCGAACACTGAAGCTTTCTTT. This gives the protein CATSRNRGANTEAFF.

The gene calls are TRBV3-1 (or the pseudogene TRBV3-2) and TRBJ1-5; maybe TRBD1 (6 bases). The germline V gene encodes CDR1 LGHDT and CDR2 YNNKEL (reference sequence). The CDR3 runs 15 residues. V was clipped by 4 bases and J by 3 bases, with 13 bases between them. The DNA for the CDR3 is TGTGCCAGCAGCCCACTGACAGGATTCAATCAGCCCCAGCATTTT. Its protein is CASSPLTGFNQPQHF.

For this clone: The sample contains more than one DNA sequence encoding this CDR3. This chain uses TRBV20-1 with TRBJ1-1; a possible D gene is TRBD1 (5 bases). The CDR3 covers 11 residues. In germline, CDR1 is DFQATT, CDR2 SNEGSKA (reference sequence). Deletions cut 6 bases from V and 1 base from J, with 6 bases between. The CDR3 DNA follows: TGCAGTGCGACAGAGAACACTGAAGCTTTCTTT. Translated, it gives CSATENTEAFF.

The chain uses TRBV2 and TRBJ2-1, with a possible D match to TRBD1 (5 bases). The germline gives CDR1 SNHLY, CDR2 FYNNEI. V dropped 6 bases and J dropped 4 bases, with 22 bases sitting between them. This CDR3 region has 17 residues. CDR3 sequence: CASRSRASSKGYNEQFF. In nucleotides, the CDR3 is TGTGCCAGCAGGTCTCGGGCCTCCTCCAAGGGGTACAATGAGCAGTTCTTC.

The chain couples TRBV7-3 to TRBJ1-1, with TRBD1 matching over 8 bases. Per germline, CDR1 SGHTA and CDR2 FQGTGA. This CDR3 region has 16 residues. V dropped 1 base and J dropped 4; count of bases not matched to a gene: 8. The CDR3 loop is CASSLKGGTGSTEAFF. For the CDR3, the DNA is TGTGCCAGCAGCTTAAAGGGGGGGACAGGAAGCACTGAAGCTTTCTTT.